This entry is about one T cell receptor beta chain. Its antigen remains unknown. TCRdb's table, derived via immunoSEQ multiplex PCR, lists solely in-frame clones and lacks some. The data show about 67,000 clones, 88% seen once. Over chemoradiotherapy, repertoires were sampled more than once. This sample stems from a study of chemoradiotherapy in HPV16-positive cancers. Findings of the study overall: In HPV16-positive patients, HPV-responsive T-cell expansion tracked better recurrence-free survival. HPV-specific T cells were functionally defined from only two HPV16-positive patients.

The CDR3 is 16 amino acids. CDR1 and CDR2 from the germline V gene are GTSNPN and SVGIG (reference sequence). Deletions cut 6 bases from V and 0 bases from J, with 20 bases between. The rearrangement uses TRBV30 and TRBJ1-1, with TRBD1 as a possible D gene (6 bases). The sequencing here drew on blood, taken from a patient who underwent chemoradiotherapy. The source is a human donor with HPV-associated anogenital cancer. CDR3 amino acids: CACKTTGLHMNTEAFF. The CDR3 nucleotides are TGTGCCTGCAAAACAACAGGGCTTCACATGAACACTGAAGCTTTCTTT.